The entry below gives a single TCR beta chain sequence along with its context. As yet, its antigen is unknown. This specimen belongs to a study of pediatric ulcerative colitis. Measured with immunoSEQ multiplex PCR; TCRdb has only the in-frame clones, and not every one. The data contain tens of thousands of clones, around 73% of them seen just once; the ten biggest clones take up approximately 0.74%. Rectal tissue came from one to two pinch biopsies taken at colonoscopy. Study-wide findings and caveats: Rectal pinch biopsies may have included blood-derived T cells, especially in patients with overt colitis. Compared with controls, ulcerative colitis showed greater blood-rectum clone sharing.

This CDR3 has 13 residues. The trim removed 4 bases at V and 3 bases at J, leaving 3 bases unmatched. Germline V gene sequence: CDR1 SGHRS, CDR2 YFSETQ. The sequenced sample consisted of gut tissue. The TCR comes from a boy aged 5-17 years with moderate ulcerative colitis. The chain has TRBV5-1 and TRBJ2-5; 7 bases are shared with TRBD1. CDR3 sequence reads: CASSTQGEETQYF. CDR3 coding DNA: TGCGCCAGCAGCACCCAGGGGGAAGAGACCCAGTACTTC. The complete variable domain, with remaining parts taken from reference TRBV5-1 and TRBJ2-5, reads KAGVTQTPRYLIKTRGQQVTLSCSPISGHRSVSWYQQTPGQGLQFLFEYFSETQRNKGNFPGRFSGRQFSNSRSEMNVSTLELGDSALYLCASSTQGEETQYFGPGTRLLVL.